Shown below are 25 T cell receptor beta chains from a single sample sequenced in a study of OX40 agonist ivuxolimab in advanced cancers. Sequencing was performed with immunoSEQ multiplex PCR; in TCRdb, only in-frame clones are kept and a portion is missing. Of about 80,000 clones listed, approximately 92% are singletons. The source material was CD4+ or CD8+ T cells sorted from blood, sampled in a trial of the OX40 agonist ivuxolimab. Source of these receptors: an adult with an advanced solid tumor such as melanoma, head and neck, liver or kidney cancer.

The chain employs TRBV5-5 and TRBJ1-4; the D gene is possibly TRBD1 (5 bases). The CDR3 consists of 14 residues. Germline CDR1 and CDR2: SGHKS and YYEKEE (reference sequence). The V and J ends lost 2 bases and 8 bases respectively, with 13 bases between them. CDR3 protein: CASSFGGDGEKLFF. CDR3 nucleotides: TGTGCCAGCAGCTTTGGAGGGGATGGGGAAAAACTGTTTTTT.

The V and J genes are TRBV5-4 and TRBJ2-5, with 10 bases matching TRBD1. V shed 4 bases, J shed 2 bases, and the junction held 5 bases outside the gene matches. Looked up from germline, CDR1 is SGHNT and CDR2 is YYREEE (reference sequence). The CDR3 is made up of 15 amino acids. The CDR3 DNA reads TGTGCCAGCAGCCCGGACAGGGGGGTACAAGAGACCCAGTACTTC. It yields the protein CASSPDRGVQETQYF.

The chain employs TRBV5-6 and TRBJ1-4; perhaps TRBD1 as D (5 bases). The CDR3 contains 14 residues. The germline V and J ends were trimmed by 2 bases and 7 bases, with 12 bases remaining between them. Germline V gene lookup returns CDR1 SGHDT and CDR2 YYEEEE. CDR3 region: CASSLQAVGEKLFF. In DNA, the CDR3 is TGTGCCAGCAGCTTACAGGCTGTGGGTGAAAAACTGTTTTTT.

The chain recombines TRBV7-2 with TRBJ2-7; TRBD1 matches at 9 bases. The ends lost 5 bases at V and 2 bases at J; junction bases unmatched: 1. The CDR3 consists of 13 residues. Per the germline V gene, CDR1 is SGHTA and CDR2 is FQGNSA. Written as DNA, the CDR3 is TGTGCCAGCAGCCGACAGGGGGCCTACGAGCAGTACTTC. Translation gives CASSRQGAYEQYF.

The CDR3 protein is CASSQPATGVSTEAFF. In nucleotides, the CDR3 is TGTGCCAGCAGCCAGCCAGCGACAGGGGTTAGCACTGAAGCTTTCTTT. The chain couples TRBV4-2 to TRBJ1-1; 8 bases map to TRBD1. Germline loops: CDR1 LGHNA, CDR2 YNFKEQ. The V gene end was trimmed by 3 bases and the J gene end by 4 bases; junction bases not matched to a gene: 10. This CDR3 is 16 amino acids long.

The V and J genes are TRBV5-4 and TRBJ2-2; TRBD1 matches 7 bases. The CDR3 has 16 residues. The V gene's germline CDR1 is SGHNT and CDR2 YYREEE (reference sequence). V lost 4 bases and J lost 6; bases outside the gene matches: 12. The CDR3 DNA reads TGTGCCAGCAGCGCCGAAGGGGGCGGTCGCTCCGGGGAGCTGTTTTTT. Translated: CASSAEGGGRSGELFF.

This chain links TRBV30 with TRBJ2-3, with D possibly TRBD1 on 7 matching bases. Between the trimmed V and J ends, which lost 4 bases and 6 bases, there was a span of 20 bases. Germline CDR1 reads GTSNPN; CDR2 reads SVGIG (reference sequence). The CDR3 has 15 residues. CDR3 DNA: TGTGCCTGGACCCGGCTAGGGGGGACAGACGATACGCAGTATTTT. Protein: CAWTRLGGTDDTQYF.

The chain uses TRBV5-8 and TRBJ2-5; tentative D call: TRBD2 (6 bases). CDR3 length: 13 residues. The V end was cut by 6 bases, the J end by 2 bases, with 11 bases between. The germline V gene has CDR1 SGHTS and CDR2 YDEGEE. DNA for the CDR3: TGTGCCAGCACCTTAGGGAGGCAAGAGACCCAGTACTTC. Its protein product is CASTLGRQETQYF.

This sequence joins TRBV7-2 and TRBJ2-3, with TRBD1 matching over 11 bases. The germline gives CDR1 SGHTA, CDR2 FQGNSA. The J segment lost 7 bases and the V segment lost 1 base, leaving 4 bases of the junction unmatched. The CDR3 length is 15 residues. The CDR3 bases are TGTGCCAGCAGCTTAGTTGGGACAGGGGGAAATACGCAGTATTTT. Residues: CASSLVGTGGNTQYF.

This sequence joins TRBV5-1 and TRBJ2-2, with D hard to call. The CDR3 runs to 14 residues. V was cut by 5 bases and J by 2 bases, with 10 bases left in between. The germline V gene has CDR1 SGHRS and CDR2 YFSETQ. The CDR3 protein is CASRSQYNTGELFF. DNA of the CDR3: TGCGCCAGCAGATCCCAGTATAACACCGGGGAGCTGTTTTTT. Full variable domain (remainder filled in from reference TRBV5-1 and TRBJ2-2): KAGVTQTPRYLIKTRGQQVTLSCSPISGHRSVSWYQQTPGQGLQFLFEYFSETQRNKGNFPGRFSGRQFSNSRSEMNVSTLELGDSALYLCASRSQYNTGELFFGEGSRLTVL.

As DNA, the CDR3 is TGTGCCAGCCGGTCGGGGGCTACTGGAAACACCATATATTTT. Its translation is CASRSGATGNTIYF. The J gene is TRBJ1-3, the V gene TRBV19, with D possibly TRBD1 on 6 matching bases. The CDR3 has 14 amino acids. Germline CDR1 reads LNHDA; CDR2 reads SQIVND (reference sequence). Trimming pared 9 bases from V and 2 bases from J, leaving 14 bases between.

The J gene is TRBJ2-2, the V gene TRBV18, with 8 bases identical to TRBD1. This CDR3 has 16 residues. The V and J ends lost 5 bases and 0 bases, in that order; junction bases with no gene match: 5. Germline CDR1 is KGHSH and CDR2 is LQKENI. The CDR3 spells CASSLQGAANTGELFF. The CDR3, as DNA: TGTGCCAGCTCATTGCAGGGGGCCGCGAACACCGGGGAGCTGTTTTTT.

The J gene is TRBJ1-1, the V gene TRBV5-1; D is perhaps TRBD1 (5 bases). The V gene lost 4 bases and the J gene lost 8 bases, with 15 bases spanning the gap. Germline-derived CDR1 and CDR2 are SGHRS and YFSETQ. The CDR3 runs 13 residues. This CDR3 reads CASSLGTKSEAFF. The DNA of the CDR3 is TGCGCCAGCAGCCTTGGGACGAAATCCGAAGCTTTCTTT. Drawing the rest from reference TRBV5-1 and TRBJ1-1, the complete variable domain is KAGVTQTPRYLIKTRGQQVTLSCSPISGHRSVSWYQQTPGQGLQFLFEYFSETQRNKGNFPGRFSGRQFSNSRSEMNVSTLELGDSALYLCASSLGTKSEAFFGQGTRLTVV.

The chain employs TRBV7-2 and TRBJ2-3, with D perhaps matching TRBD1 (5 bases). Trimming removed 5 bases from V and 4 bases from J, with 7 bases in between. The CDR3 loop spans 12 amino acids. Per the germline V gene, CDR1 is SGHTA and CDR2 is FQGNSA. The CDR3 region has the DNA TGTGCCAGCAGCAAAGGGGCAGATACGCAGTATTTT. This sequence encodes CASSKGADTQYF.

The rearrangement joins TRBV11-2 to TRBJ2-3, with 13 nucleotides matching TRBD2. V lost 4 bases to trimming and J lost 6 bases; unmatched junction nucleotides: 4. This CDR3 spans 15 amino acids. The V gene's germline CDR1 is SGHAT and CDR2 FQNNGV. In DNA form, the CDR3 reads TGTGCCAGCAGCTCGGGACTAGCGGGATCGGATACGCAGTATTTT. It encodes CASSSGLAGSDTQYF.

Note on this clone: The sample contains more than one DNA sequence encoding this CDR3. The chain has TRBV9 and TRBJ2-1; D is perhaps TRBD2 (5 bases). Germline lookup yields CDR1 SGDLS and CDR2 YYNGEE. V dropped 1 base and J dropped 4 bases, with 9 bases sitting between them. This CDR3 is built from 14 residues. The CDR3 DNA is TGTGCCAGCAGCGTAAGTGGGAGTTACAATGAGCAGTTCTTC. Residues: CASSVSGSYNEQFF.

This chain uses TRBV6-6 with TRBJ2-7; weak D call: TRBD2 (5 bases). CDR1 is MNHNY, CDR2 SVGAGI, per germline (reference sequence). The CDR3 has 13 residues. V shed 5 bases and J shed 4 bases, with 12 bases lying between them. The CDR3 sequence: CASSGRNVYEQYF. The CDR3 DNA is TGTGCCAGCAGTGGGAGAAACGTTTACGAGCAGTACTTC.

This clone turned up a few times. This chain connects TRBV19 to TRBJ2-5, with D unclear. Looked up from germline, CDR1 is LNHDA and CDR2 is SQIVND (reference sequence). This CDR3 is 13 amino acids long. Trimming pared 5 bases from V and 5 bases from J, leaving 12 bases between. The CDR3 loop is CASSPAKAETQYF. The CDR3 DNA follows: TGTGCCAGTAGTCCAGCTAAGGCGGAGACCCAGTACTTC.

The chain recombines TRBV6-1 with TRBJ2-3; 9 nucleotides match TRBD1. The junction had 7 bases not matched to a gene; V was cut back by 4 bases and J by 5 bases. This CDR3 contains 15 residues. Germline V CDR1 and CDR2: MNHNS, SASEGT. Written as DNA, the CDR3 is TGTGCCAGCAGTGGCCGGACAGGGGTAGGAGATACGCAGTATTTT. Translating it yields CASSGRTGVGDTQYF.

The gene calls are TRBV5-4 and TRBJ1-1; D is unclear. Trimming removed 1 base from V and 11 bases from J, with 15 bases in between. Germline V gives CDR1 SGHNT, CDR2 YYREEE (reference sequence). CDR3 size: 13 residues. For the CDR3, the DNA is TGTGCCAGCAGCTTGAAGTATACCTCGGCGGCTTTCTTT. Its translation is CASSLKYTSAAFF.

V gene TRBV28 combines with J gene TRBJ1-2; 9 bases are shared with TRBD1. V lost 6 bases to trimming and J lost 13 bases; unmatched junction nucleotides: 12. Germline CDR1 reads MDHEN; CDR2 reads SYDVKM. The CDR3 runs to 13 residues. The DNA of the CDR3 is TGTGCCAGCAGAAACACAGGGGGCGAAATTGGCACCTTC. Encoded protein: CASRNTGGEIGTF.

This clone was detected only once. V and J are TRBV6-6 and TRBJ2-7; a weak D match, TRBD1 (5 bases). V dropped 2 bases and J dropped 0 bases, with 8 bases sitting between them. The V gene's germline CDR1 is MNHNY and CDR2 SVGAGI (reference sequence). This CDR3 comprises 14 residues. The CDR3 sequence: CASSYGRGSYEQYF. CDR3 in DNA: TGTGCCAGCAGTTACGGTAGGGGCTCCTACGAGCAGTACTTC.

The chain carries TRBV5-6 and TRBJ2-7; 12 bases map to TRBD2. The CDR3 length is 16 residues. V was pared by 4 bases and J by 1 base, with 6 bases of the junction left unmatched. The germline gives CDR1 SGHDT, CDR2 YYEEEE. The CDR3 here is CASSQILAGGSYEQYF. CDR3 in DNA: TGTGCCAGCAGCCAAATACTAGCGGGAGGATCCTACGAGCAGTACTTC.

The V gene is TRBV6-5, the J gene TRBJ1-1; TRBD1 might be the D (6 bases). The CDR3 has 16 amino acids. CDR1 is MNHEY and CDR2 is SVGAGI in the germline V gene. V lost 0 bases and J lost 1, with 12 bases in between. CDR3 amino acids: CASSYSAGATNTEAFF. The CDR3 coding sequence is TGTGCCAGCAGTTACTCGGCGGGGGCTACGAACACTGAAGCTTTCTTT.

The gene calls are TRBV18 and TRBJ2-5, with TRBD2 matching over 10 bases. This CDR3 contains 16 residues. CDR1 and CDR2 (germline): KGHSH, LQKENI. V was pared by 0 bases and J by 5 bases, with 6 bases of the junction left unmatched. CDR3: CASSPPGTSVSETQYF. CDR3 coding DNA: TGTGCCAGCTCACCACCCGGGACTAGCGTCAGTGAGACCCAGTACTTC.